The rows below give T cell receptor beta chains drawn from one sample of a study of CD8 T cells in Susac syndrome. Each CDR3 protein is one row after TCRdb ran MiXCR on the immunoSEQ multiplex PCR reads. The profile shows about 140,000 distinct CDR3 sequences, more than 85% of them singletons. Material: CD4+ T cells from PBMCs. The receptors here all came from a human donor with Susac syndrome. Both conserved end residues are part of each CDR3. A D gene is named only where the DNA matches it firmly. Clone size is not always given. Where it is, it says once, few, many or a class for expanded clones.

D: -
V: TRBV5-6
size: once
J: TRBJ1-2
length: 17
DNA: TGTGCCAGCAGCTTGGAGACCCACTCTTCAGTTACCTATGGCTACACCTTC
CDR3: CASSLETHSSVTYGYTF

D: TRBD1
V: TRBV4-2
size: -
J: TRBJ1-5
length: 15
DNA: TGTGCCAGCAGCCAGGCCGGGACAGCTGATCAGCCCCAGCATTTT
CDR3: CASSQAGTADQPQHF

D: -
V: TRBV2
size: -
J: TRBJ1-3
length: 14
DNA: TGTGCCAGCCGAACAGGGTACTCTGGAAACACCATATATTTT
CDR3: CASRTGYSGNTIYF

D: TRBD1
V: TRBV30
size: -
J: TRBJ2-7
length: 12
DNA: TGTGCCTGGGACAGGGGAGACTACGAGCAGTACTTC
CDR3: CAWDRGDYEQYF

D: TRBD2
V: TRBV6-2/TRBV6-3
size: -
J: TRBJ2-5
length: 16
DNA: TGTGCCAGCACCCCCAGGGAACTAGCGGGAGTTGGAACCCAGTACTTC
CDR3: CASTPRELAGVGTQYF

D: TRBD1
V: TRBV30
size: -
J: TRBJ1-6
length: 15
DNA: TGTGCCTGGAGTTCCCCCGGGACAGGGGGATCACCCCTCCACTTT
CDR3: CAWSSPGTGGSPLHF

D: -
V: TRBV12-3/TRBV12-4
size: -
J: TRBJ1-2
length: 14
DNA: TGTGCCAGCAGCCCTGGAGATTTTAACTATGGCTACACCTTC
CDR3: CASSPGDFNYGYTF

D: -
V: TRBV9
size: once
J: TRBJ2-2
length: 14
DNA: TGTGCCAGCAGCCCGGACGGGTGGGCCGGGGAGCTGTTTTTT
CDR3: CASSPDGWAGELFF

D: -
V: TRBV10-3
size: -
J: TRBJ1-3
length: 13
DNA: TGTGCCATCAGTGAGTCGAAGAGAAACACCATATATTTT
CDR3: CAISESKRNTIYF

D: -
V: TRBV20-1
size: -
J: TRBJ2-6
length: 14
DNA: TGCAGTGCCCGACCGGACTCTGGGGCCAACGTCCTGACTTTC
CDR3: CSARPDSGANVLTF

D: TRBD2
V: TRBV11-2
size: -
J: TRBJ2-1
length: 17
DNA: TGTGCCAGCAGCTTAGATTCCCCACTAGCGGGCTACAATGAGCAGTTCTTC
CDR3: CASSLDSPLAGYNEQFF

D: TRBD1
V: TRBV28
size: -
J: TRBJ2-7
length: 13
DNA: TGTGCCAGCAGGCGGACAGGCAGCTACGAGCAGTACTTC
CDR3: CASRRTGSYEQYF

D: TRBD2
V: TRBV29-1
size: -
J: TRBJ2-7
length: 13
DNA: TGCAGCTACCGGACTAGCGGAGCCTACGAGCAGTACTTC
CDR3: CSYRTSGAYEQYF

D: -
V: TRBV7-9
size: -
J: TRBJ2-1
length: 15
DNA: TGTGCCAGCAGCGCCGGGACTGCGGTAATGGTTGAGCAGTTCTTC
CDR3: CASSAGTAVMVEQFF

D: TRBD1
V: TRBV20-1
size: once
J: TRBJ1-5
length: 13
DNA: TGCAGTGCTAGGACAGGGAGAAATCAGCCCCAGCATTTT
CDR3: CSARTGRNQPQHF

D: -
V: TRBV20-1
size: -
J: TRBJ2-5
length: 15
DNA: TGCAGTGCTAGAGTTCTCAGGACTACAGAAGAGACCCAGTACTTC
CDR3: CSARVLRTTEETQYF

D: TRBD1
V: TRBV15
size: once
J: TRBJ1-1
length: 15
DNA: TGTGCCACCAGCAGACCTGGGACAGGGAACACTGAAGCTTTCTTT
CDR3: CATSRPGTGNTEAFF

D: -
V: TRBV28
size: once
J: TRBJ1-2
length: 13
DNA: TGTGCCAGCAGTTTAGGGTACTCTAATGGCTACACCTTC
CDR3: CASSLGYSNGYTF

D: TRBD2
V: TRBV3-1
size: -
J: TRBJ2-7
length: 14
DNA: TGTGCCAGCAGGCTGACTAGCGGGAATTACGAGCAGTACTTC
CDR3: CASRLTSGNYEQYF

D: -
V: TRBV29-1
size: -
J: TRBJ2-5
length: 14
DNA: TGCAGCGTTGCCGGCAGCATAACTCAAGAGACCCAGTACTTC
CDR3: CSVAGSITQETQYF

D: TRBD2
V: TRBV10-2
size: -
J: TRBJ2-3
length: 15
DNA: TGCGCCAGCAGTGAGCTCCAGCGGGGGCCAGATACGCAGTATTTT
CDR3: CASSELQRGPDTQYF

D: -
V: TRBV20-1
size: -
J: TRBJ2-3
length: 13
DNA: TGCAGTGCTGCCGGACGCGGGTACGATACGCAGTATTTT
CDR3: CSAAGRGYDTQYF

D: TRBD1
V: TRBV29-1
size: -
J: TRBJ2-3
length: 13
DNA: TGCAGCGCTAGGGGGCCGGTCACAGATACGCAGTATTTT
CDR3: CSARGPVTDTQYF

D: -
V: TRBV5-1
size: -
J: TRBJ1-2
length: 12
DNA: TGCGCCAGCAGCTTGGGGGCATCTGGCTACACCTTC
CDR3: CASSLGASGYTF

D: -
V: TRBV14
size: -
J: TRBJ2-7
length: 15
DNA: TGTGCCAGCTCCCGGGTTACAGGGTCTACCTACGAGCAGTACTTC
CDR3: CASSRVTGSTYEQYF

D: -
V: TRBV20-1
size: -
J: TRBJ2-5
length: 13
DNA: TGCAGTGCTAGAGAGGGGGGAGTAGAGACCCAGTACTTC
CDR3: CSAREGGVETQYF

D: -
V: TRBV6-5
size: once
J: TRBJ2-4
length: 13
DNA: TGTGCCAGCAGTCTATCAAAGAAAAACATTCAGTACTTC
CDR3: CASSLSKKNIQYF

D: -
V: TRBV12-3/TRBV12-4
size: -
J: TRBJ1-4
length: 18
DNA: TGTGCCAGCAGTTTAGCGCGGCTAATGGGCCTCAGCGGAGAAAAACTGTTTTTT
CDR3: CASSLARLMGLSGEKLFF

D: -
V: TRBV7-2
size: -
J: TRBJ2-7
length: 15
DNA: TGTGCCAGCAGCACACAACCGAGTCTCTCCTACGAGCAGTACTTC
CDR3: CASSTQPSLSYEQYF

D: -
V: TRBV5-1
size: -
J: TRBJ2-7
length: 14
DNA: TGCGCCAGCAGCTCGGTTGGTAGCTCGGGCGAGCAGTACTTC
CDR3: CASSSVGSSGEQYF

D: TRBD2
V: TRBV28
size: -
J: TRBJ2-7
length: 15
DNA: TGTGCCAGCAGTTTATTGCGGGAGGGCCCGTCCGAGCAGTACTTC
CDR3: CASSLLREGPSEQYF

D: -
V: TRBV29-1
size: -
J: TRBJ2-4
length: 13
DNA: TGCAGCGTTGGTTTAGGGCTTAAAAACATTCAGTACTTC
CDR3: CSVGLGLKNIQYF

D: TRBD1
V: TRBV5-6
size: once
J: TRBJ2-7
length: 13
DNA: TGTGCCAGCTACGGACAGGGGGCCTACGAGCAGTACTTC
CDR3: CASYGQGAYEQYF

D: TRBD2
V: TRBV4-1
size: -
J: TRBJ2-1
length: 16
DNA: TGCGCCAGCAGCCAAGCTCCAGCGGGACTTACAAATGAGCAGTTCTTC
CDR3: CASSQAPAGLTNEQFF

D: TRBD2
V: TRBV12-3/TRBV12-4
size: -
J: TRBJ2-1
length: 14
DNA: TGTGCCAGCAGTTTAGGCGGGAGCGGCAATGAGCAGTTCTTC
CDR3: CASSLGGSGNEQFF

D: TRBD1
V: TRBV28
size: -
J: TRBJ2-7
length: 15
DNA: TGTGCCAGCAGTCACGCCGGACAGGGCTCCTACGAGCAGTACTTC
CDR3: CASSHAGQGSYEQYF

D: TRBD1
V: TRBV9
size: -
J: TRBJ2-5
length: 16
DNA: TGTGCCAGCAGCGTATCTTCCGGGACAGGCCAAGAGACCCAGTACTTC
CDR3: CASSVSSGTGQETQYF

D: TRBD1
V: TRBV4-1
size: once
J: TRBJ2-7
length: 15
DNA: TGCGCCAGCAGCCAAACCGGGACAGTCTCCTACGAGCAGTACTTC
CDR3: CASSQTGTVSYEQYF

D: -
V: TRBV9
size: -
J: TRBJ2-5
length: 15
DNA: TGTGCCAGCAGCGTAGCCCCGGACGGCTCGGAGACCCAGTACTTC
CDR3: CASSVAPDGSETQYF

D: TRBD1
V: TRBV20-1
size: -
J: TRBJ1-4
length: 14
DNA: TGCAGTGCTCCTGGACAGGCACCTAATGAAAAACTGTTTTTT
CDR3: CSAPGQAPNEKLFF

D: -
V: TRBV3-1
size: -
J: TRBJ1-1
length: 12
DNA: TGTGCCAGCAGGGACCCGAACACTGAAGCTTTCTTT
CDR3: CASRDPNTEAFF

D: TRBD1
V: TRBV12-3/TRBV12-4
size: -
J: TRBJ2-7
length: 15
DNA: TGTGCCAGCAGTTCCACGGGACAGGGGTCCTACGAGCAGTACTTC
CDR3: CASSSTGQGSYEQYF

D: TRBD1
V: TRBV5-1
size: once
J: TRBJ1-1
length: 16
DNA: TGCGCCAGCATGATAGGGCAGGGGGCCGGGGGAACTGAAGCTTTCTTT
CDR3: CASMIGQGAGGTEAFF

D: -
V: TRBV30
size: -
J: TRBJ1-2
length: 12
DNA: TGTGCCTGGTCTGCCGGACCTTATGGCTACACCTTC
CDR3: CAWSAGPYGYTF

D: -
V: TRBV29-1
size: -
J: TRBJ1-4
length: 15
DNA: TGCAGCGTGGCCCGACATGGGGTTGGGAATGAAAAACTGTTTTTT
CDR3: CSVARHGVGNEKLFF

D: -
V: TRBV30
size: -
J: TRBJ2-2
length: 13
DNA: TGTGCCTGGAGCCCCGGGGGAACCGGGGAGCTGTTTTTT
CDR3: CAWSPGGTGELFF

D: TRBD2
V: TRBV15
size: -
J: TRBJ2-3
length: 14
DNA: TGTGCCACCAGCAAAGCGGGGGCCACAGATACGCAGTATTTT
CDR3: CATSKAGATDTQYF

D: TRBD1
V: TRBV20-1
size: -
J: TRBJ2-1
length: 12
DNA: TGCAGTGCTAGTCCTCAGGGGGTCTGGCAGTTCTTC
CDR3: CSASPQGVWQFF